Listed below are T cell receptor beta chains from one sample, sequenced in a study of blood T cell repertoires in COVID-19. Repertoires were generated with immunoSEQ multiplex PCR, while TCRdb's copy carries only in-frame clones and drops some. The sample includes under 150,000 clones, approximately 87% seen only once; the top ten take roughly 4%. Material for sequencing was PBMCs or T cells enriched from blood (not recorded which). All receptors derive from a man aged 45-65 years in a cohort exposed to, infected with or recovered from COVID-19 (not recorded which). CDR3s leave out the opening cysteine and the closing phenylalanine or tryptophan.

V	CDR3
TRBV7-6	ASSLLKSGSSYEQY
TRBV28	ASSLPPDRRDGYT
TRBV7-9	ASSRGERPDTQY
TRBV6-5	ASTRYSYEQY
TRBV28	ATSGYVGAYEQY
TRBV5-6	ASSLGPGQGKGYT
TRBV6-1	ASSESDRVRAEQF
TRBV3-1/TRBV3-2	ASSPRGLYYEQY
TRBV5-1	ASRTTGANTEAF
TRBV14	ASSQGQGDYEQY
TRBV6-5	ATLGEVGTQY
TRBV7-8	ASNPTGTNYGYT
TRBV30	AWSVAGNTEAF
TRBV24-1	ATSGGAGFRGEQF
TRBV6-5	ASSRGDYGTDTQY
TRBV6-1	ASSEADKRNEKLF
TRBV11-2	ASSLLAGGPADTQY
TRBV7-3	ASSQGTLNEQF
TRBV9	ASSLRTSGDNEQF
TRBV6-5	ASSLTGSWNEQY
TRBV7-2	ASSFTSGGRTDTQY
TRBV7-2	ASSPMSGTLYEQY
TRBV14	ASSPHGGAGDWNTGELF
TRBV5-1	ASSLIASDTQY
TRBV18	ASSQGQVINSPLH
TRBV19	ASSVGQGRGNNEQF
TRBV5-4	ASRPDRGKGETQY
TRBV19	ASSIGSGAAQY
TRBV21-1	ASSKLASHYGYT
TRBV5-1	ASSTGLSNIQY
TRBV5-1	ASSGSSGANVLT
TRBV4-1	ASSQDLGQVETQY
TRBV7-3	ASSLHGNTEAF
TRBV29-1	SVAQGLNQPQH
TRBV6-4	ASSAQGAGTEAF
TRBV11-3	ASSLGGDGYT
TRBV4-1	ASSQGFLGGTQY
TRBV6-5	ASSKTSGVQETQY
TRBV6-6	ASSYLAGANTDTQY
TRBV19	ASRTLPGQMERGQPQH
TRBV19	ASRTTGGADTQY
TRBV19	ARGTGEGNQPQH
TRBV6-1	ASREAGSGNEQF
TRBV20-1	SASDPGQGASEAF
TRBV5-5	ASGSLQGAGFTDTQY
TRBV25-1	ASSEQEAAGWETGELF
TRBV12-5	ASGSGAGGTDTQY
TRBV19	ASSISAEINNNEQF
TRBV30	AWSPGGAGYGYT
TRBV7-8	ASSPGPGPQH
TRBV24-1	ATSDEQGAIGGYT
TRBV11-2	ASSDSTSSRDRVLEQY
TRBV7-9	ASSLRSGSSDTQY